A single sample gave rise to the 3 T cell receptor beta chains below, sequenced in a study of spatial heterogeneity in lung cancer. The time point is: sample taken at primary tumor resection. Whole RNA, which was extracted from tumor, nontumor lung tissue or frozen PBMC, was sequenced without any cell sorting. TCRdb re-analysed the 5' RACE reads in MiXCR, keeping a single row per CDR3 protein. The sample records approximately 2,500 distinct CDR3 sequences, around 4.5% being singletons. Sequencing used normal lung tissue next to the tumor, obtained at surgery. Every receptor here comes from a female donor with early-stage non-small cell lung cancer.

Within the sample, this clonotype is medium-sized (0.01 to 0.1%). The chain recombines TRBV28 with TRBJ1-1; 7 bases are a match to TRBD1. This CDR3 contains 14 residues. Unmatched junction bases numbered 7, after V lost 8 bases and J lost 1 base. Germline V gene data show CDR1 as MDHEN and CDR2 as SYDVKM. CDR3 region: CASGLQGSNTEAFF. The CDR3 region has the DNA TGTGCCAGCGGCCTACAGGGGTCGAACACTGAAGCTTTCTTT.

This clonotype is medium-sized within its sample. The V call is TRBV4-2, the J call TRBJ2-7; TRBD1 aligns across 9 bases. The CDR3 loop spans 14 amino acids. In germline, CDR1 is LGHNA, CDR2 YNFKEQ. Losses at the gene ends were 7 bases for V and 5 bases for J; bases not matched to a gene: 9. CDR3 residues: CASTPTGGRDEQYF. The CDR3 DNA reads TGTGCCAGCACCCCTACAGGGGGCAGAGACGAGCAGTACTTC.

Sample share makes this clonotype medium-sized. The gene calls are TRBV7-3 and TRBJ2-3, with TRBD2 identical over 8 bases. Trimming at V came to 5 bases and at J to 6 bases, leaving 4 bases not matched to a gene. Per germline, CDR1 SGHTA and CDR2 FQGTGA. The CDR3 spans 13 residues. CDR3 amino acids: CASSRREGDTQYF. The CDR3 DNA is TGTGCCAGCAGCCGTCGGGAGGGGGATACGCAGTATTTT.